These T cell receptor beta chains were read from a single sample in a study of shared clonotypes between healthy human individuals. Only in-frame clones appear in the TCRdb table, and some are missing; sequencing was by immunoSEQ multiplex PCR. The table has about 480,000 clones, 75% to 80% seen once. The sample was PBMCs. The receptors were gathered from a middle-aged woman in good health. Some clones in this sample may be carry-over from other donors' samples. CDR3s include the opening cysteine and the closing phenylalanine or tryptophan. A D gene is named only where the DNA matches it firmly. Size tells how often a clone was seen (once, few, many) or the class of an expanded clone, and some rows leave it out.

D,size,J,V,DNA,CDR3
.,.,TRBJ2-3,TRBV7-2,TGTGCCAGCAGCTTAGACGCGGCAGGGTCAGCAGATACGCAGTATTTT,CASSLDAAGSADTQYF
.,few,TRBJ1-2,TRBV7-3,TGTGCCAGCAGCTTAAGCACAGCGGATGGCTACACCTTC,CASSLSTADGYTF
.,.,TRBJ1-5,TRBV5-1,TGCGCCAGCAGCCCCTCGACAGGTAATCAGCCCCAGCATTTT,CASSPSTGNQPQHF
TRBD1,.,TRBJ1-4,TRBV5-1,TGCGCCAGCAGCTTCCCAAATCGGGACAGTAATGAAAAACTGTTTTTT,CASSFPNRDSNEKLFF
.,.,TRBJ2-7,TRBV28,TGTGCCAGCAGTTTTGGCAGGGCCCCTTCCTACGAGCAGTACTTC,CASSFGRAPSYEQYF
.,.,TRBJ2-1,TRBV11-3,TGTGCCAGCAGCTCGCAGGGGGGGCAAGGGTACAATGAGCAGTTCTTC,CASSSQGGQGYNEQFF
TRBD2,.,TRBJ2-1,TRBV9,TGTGCCAGCAGCGTAGCTGGAGCGGGAGAGGGTGAGCAGTTCTTC,CASSVAGAGEGEQFF
.,few,TRBJ2-3,TRBV6-5,TGTGCCAGCAGGGGGGACTTAACGCAGTATTTT,CASRGDLTQYF
.,.,TRBJ2-7,TRBV19,TGTGCCAGTAGTCTCAGGGGATCGGACGAGCAGTACTTC,CASSLRGSDEQYF
.,.,TRBJ2-1,TRBV9,TGTGCCAGCAGCGTAGGTAGCCAGGTTGAGCAGTTCTTC,CASSVGSQVEQFF
.,.,TRBJ1-4,TRBV4-1,TGCGCCAGCAGCCAAACCCGGGGCGAAAAACTGTTTTTT,CASSQTRGEKLFF
.,many,TRBJ1-5,TRBV2,TGTGCCAGCAGTGAAACGTTGTCGGCGCAGCCCCAGCATTTT,CASSETLSAQPQHF
.,.,TRBJ1-5,TRBV7-9,TGTGCCAGCAGCCCACAATGGACAGCCAAGCATAGCAATCAGCCCCAGCATTTT,CASSPQWTAKHSNQPQHF
TRBD2,.,TRBJ2-7,TRBV28,TGTGCCAGCACTTTGGGGGGGGGCTACGAGCAGTACTTC,CASTLGGGYEQYF
.,.,TRBJ2-2,TRBV9,TGTGCCAGCAGCGCAAAAAGTGTATCCGCCGGGGAGCTGTTTTTT,CASSAKSVSAGELFF
.,once,TRBJ2-3,TRBV11-3,TGTGCCAGCAGCGGCGGGACAGATACGCAGTATTTT,CASSGGTDTQYF
.,.,TRBJ2-7,TRBV7-2,TGTGCCAGCAGCCCGGCAGGGGCGGTGTGGGAGCAGTACTTC,CASSPAGAVWEQYF
.,.,TRBJ2-3,TRBV25-1,TGTGCCAGCAGCGCTAGTGCAGATACGCAGTATTTT,CASSASADTQYF
.,.,TRBJ2-5,TRBV10-3,TGTGCCATCAGTGCGGGCAGTCAGGGGAGGGAGACCCAGTACTTC,CAISAGSQGRETQYF
.,.,TRBJ2-7,TRBV10-3,TGTGCCATCAGTGAGTCGACGGGTTCCTACGAGCAGTACTTC,CAISESTGSYEQYF
TRBD2,.,TRBJ2-7,TRBV27,TGTGCCAGCAGTTTAGGCGGGAGGGCGGTCGACGAGCAGTACTTC,CASSLGGRAVDEQYF
TRBD2,many,TRBJ2-1,TRBV29-1,TGCAGCGTTGAGGGGGGTCTAGCGGGAGGGCCTGATGAGCAGTTCTTC,CSVEGGLAGGPDEQFF
TRBD1,few,TRBJ1-1,TRBV7-9,TGTGCCAGCAGCTTAGAACAGGGGGGTGAAGCTTTCTTT,CASSLEQGGEAFF
TRBD2,.,TRBJ2-5,TRBV28,TGTGCCAGCAGTCTCCCTAGCGGGAGGGCCCAAGAGACCCAGTACTTC,CASSLPSGRAQETQYF
.,.,TRBJ2-1,TRBV5-8,TGTGCCAGCAGCTTCAGTCTAGGTGCCTACAATGAGCAGTTCTTC,CASSFSLGAYNEQFF
TRBD2,.,TRBJ2-2,TRBV2,TGTGCCAGCAGCGGACTAGCGGGATCCGGGGAGCTGTTTTTT,CASSGLAGSGELFF
TRBD2,.,TRBJ2-1,TRBV5-1,TGCGCCAGCAGTCTACAACCTAGCGGCGTCTACAATGAGCAGTTCTTC,CASSLQPSGVYNEQFF
.,.,TRBJ1-5,TRBV2,TGTGCCAGCAGTTCAGGGAGGAGCAATCAGCCCCAGCATTTT,CASSSGRSNQPQHF
.,.,TRBJ2-7,TRBV11-2,TGTGCCAGCAGCTTAGAAGTGCAATCCTACGAGCAGTACTTC,CASSLEVQSYEQYF
TRBD2,.,TRBJ2-1,TRBV30,TGTGCCTGGAGTGTCGGGCGTATAAGACTAGCGGGAGGGAGGAACAATGAGCAGTTCTTC,CAWSVGRIRLAGGRNNEQFF
TRBD1,.,TRBJ2-2,TRBV30,TGTGCCTCGGGGACAGACCTTAACACCGGGGAGCTGTTTTTT,CASGTDLNTGELFF
TRBD1,.,TRBJ1-2,TRBV10-3,TGTGCCATCAGTGAAAGAGTTGAGGGGGCGCGGGGCTACACCTTC,CAISERVEGARGYTF